This T cell receptor beta chain emerged from a study of blood T cell repertoires in COVID-19. The repertoire was sequenced with immunoSEQ multiplex PCR; TCRdb's copy has only in-frame clones and lacks some. The sample shows around 180,000 clones, over 80% of them seen only once. Trimming removed 2 bases at V and 7 bases at J, with 11 bases between. This CDR3 has 13 residues. The germline CDR1 and CDR2 sequences are SGHDT and YYEEEE. Sequencing was carried out using peripheral blood. This chain connects TRBV5-6 to TRBJ2-3; D unresolved. The receptor was derived from a woman in her thirties with acute or convalescent COVID-19. The CDR3 sequence: CASSFNRLNTQYF. The CDR3 nucleotides read TGTGCCAGCAGCTTCAATCGGTTAAATACGCAGTATTTT.